These 3 T cell receptor beta chains came from one sample sequenced in a study of early T cells in non-severe SARS-CoV-2 infection. TCRdb fed the 5' RACE reads into MiXCR, producing one record per CDR3 protein. The data contain 55,000 to 75,000 distinct CDR3 sequences, under 13% of them singletons. The sequenced material came from whole blood. These receptor sequences come from an adult who was a healthcare worker with PCR-confirmed SARS-CoV-2 infection or an uninfected control (not recorded which).

DNA of the CDR3: TGTGCCAGCAGATTACAGGGTCGGGAGACCCAGTACTTC. Translation: CASRLQGRETQYF. This rearrangement joins TRBV28 to TRBJ2-5, with D perhaps matching TRBD1 (6 bases). The CDR3 is 13 residues long. Germline values: CDR1 MDHEN, CDR2 SYDVKM. The V end was cut by 6 bases, the J end by 5 bases, with 13 bases between.

V usage is TRBV20-1 and J usage is TRBJ2-1; TRBD2 aligns across 7 bases. Germline CDR1 and CDR2: DFQATT and SNEGSKA (reference sequence). This CDR3 region has 18 residues. V was pared by 0 bases and J by 9 bases, with 20 bases of the junction left unmatched. Written as DNA, the CDR3 is TGCAGTGCTAGAGAATCCCTCTATCTGGCGGGAGCGAAAGGTGAGCAGTTCTTC. Translating gives CSARESLYLAGAKGEQFF.

This clonotype has more than one count but fewer than ten. The chain recombines TRBV20-1 with TRBJ2-1; 14 nucleotides match TRBD2. Germline V gene lookup returns CDR1 DFQATT and CDR2 SNEGSKA (reference sequence). This CDR3 spans 17 amino acids. The ends lost 3 bases at V and 0 bases at J; junction bases unmatched: 4. CDR3 amino acids: CSASPGTSGSSYNEQFF. For the CDR3, the DNA is TGCAGTGCTAGTCCCGGGACTAGCGGGAGCTCCTACAATGAGCAGTTCTTC.